This T cell receptor beta chain was documented in a study of blood T cell repertoires in COVID-19. This CDR3 is 15 amino acids long. Germline V lookup: CDR1 MDHEN, CDR2 SYDVKM. V lost 6 bases and J 0 bases, leaving 13 bases between the germline ends. Method: immunoSEQ multiplex PCR; TCRdb's copy keeps in-frame clones and lacks some. Among approximately 250,000 clones listed, 80% to 90% were seen once. The sample taken for sequencing was peripheral blood. The sequence derives from a man aged 35-49 years with acute or convalescent COVID-19. The genes are TRBV28 and TRBJ2-3; unclear D gene. The DNA for the CDR3 is TGTGCCAGCAGCCCCCCAGATGATAGCACAGATACGCAGTATTTT. Its translation: CASSPPDDSTDTQYF.